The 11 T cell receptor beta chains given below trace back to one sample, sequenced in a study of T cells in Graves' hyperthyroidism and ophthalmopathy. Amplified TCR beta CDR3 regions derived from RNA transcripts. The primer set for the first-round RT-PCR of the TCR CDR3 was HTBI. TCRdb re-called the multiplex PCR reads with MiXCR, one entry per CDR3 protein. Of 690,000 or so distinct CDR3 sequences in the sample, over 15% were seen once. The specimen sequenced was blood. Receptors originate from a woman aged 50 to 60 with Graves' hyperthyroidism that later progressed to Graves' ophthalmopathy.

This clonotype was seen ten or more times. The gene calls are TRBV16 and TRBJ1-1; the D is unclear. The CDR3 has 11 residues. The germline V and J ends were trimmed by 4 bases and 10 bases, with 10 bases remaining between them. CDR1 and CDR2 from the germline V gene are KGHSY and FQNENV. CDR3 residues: CASSREDAAFF. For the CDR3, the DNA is TGTGCCAGCAGCCGAGAAGACGCAGCTTTCTTT.

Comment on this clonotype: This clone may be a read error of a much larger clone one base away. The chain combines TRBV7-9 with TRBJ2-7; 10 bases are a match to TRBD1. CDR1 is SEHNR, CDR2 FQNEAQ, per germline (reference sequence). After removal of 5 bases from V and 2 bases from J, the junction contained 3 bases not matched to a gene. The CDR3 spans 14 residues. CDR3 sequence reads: CASSTDRGAYEQYF. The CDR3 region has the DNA TGTGCCAGCAGCACGGACAGGGGGGCCTACGAGCAGTACTTC.

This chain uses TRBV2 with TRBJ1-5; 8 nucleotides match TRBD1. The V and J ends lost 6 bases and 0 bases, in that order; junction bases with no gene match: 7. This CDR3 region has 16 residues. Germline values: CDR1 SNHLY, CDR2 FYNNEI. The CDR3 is CASRRDRIDSNQPQHF. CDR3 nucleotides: TGTGCCAGCAGGAGGGACAGGATCGATAGCAATCAGCCCCAGCATTTT.

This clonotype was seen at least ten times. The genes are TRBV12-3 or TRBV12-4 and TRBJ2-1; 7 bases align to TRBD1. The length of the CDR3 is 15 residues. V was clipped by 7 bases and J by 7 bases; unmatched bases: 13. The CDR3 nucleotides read TGTGCCAGCATTATTGGGGACAGTGTCCTAAATGAGCAGTTCTTC. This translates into CASIIGDSVLNEQFF.

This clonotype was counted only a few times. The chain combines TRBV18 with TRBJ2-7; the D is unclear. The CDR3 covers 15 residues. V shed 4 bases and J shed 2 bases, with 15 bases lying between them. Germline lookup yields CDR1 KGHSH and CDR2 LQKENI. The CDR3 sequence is CASSREQTAAYEQYF. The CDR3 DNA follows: TGTGCCAGCTCACGAGAACAGACTGCCGCCTACGAGCAGTACTTC.

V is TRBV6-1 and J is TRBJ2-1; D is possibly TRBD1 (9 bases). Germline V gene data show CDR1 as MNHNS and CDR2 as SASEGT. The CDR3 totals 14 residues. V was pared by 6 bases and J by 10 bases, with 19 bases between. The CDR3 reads CASRTGGTGREQFF. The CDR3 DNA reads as TGTGCCAGCAGGACGGGGGGGACAGGGCGCGAGCAGTTCTTC.

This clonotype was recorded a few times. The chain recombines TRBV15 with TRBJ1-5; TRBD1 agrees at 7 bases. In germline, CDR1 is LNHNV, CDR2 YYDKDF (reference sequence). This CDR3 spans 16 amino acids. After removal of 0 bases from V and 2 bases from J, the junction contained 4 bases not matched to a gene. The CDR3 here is CATSRETGYGNQPQHF. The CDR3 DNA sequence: TGTGCCACCAGCAGAGAGACAGGGTATGGCAATCAGCCCCAGCATTTT. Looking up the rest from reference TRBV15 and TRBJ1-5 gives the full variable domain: DAMVIQNPRYQVTQFGKPVTLSCSQTLNHNVMYWYQQKSSQAPKLLFHYYDKDFNNEADTPDNFQSRRPNTSFCFLDIRSPGLGDTAMYLCATSRETGYGNQPQHFGDGTRLSIL.

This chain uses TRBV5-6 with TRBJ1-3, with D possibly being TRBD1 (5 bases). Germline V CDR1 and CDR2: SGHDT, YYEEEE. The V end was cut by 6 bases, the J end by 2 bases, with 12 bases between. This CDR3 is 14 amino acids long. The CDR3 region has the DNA TGTGCCAGCATCCTCGGGACGGCTGGAAACACCATATATTTT. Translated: CASILGTAGNTIYF.

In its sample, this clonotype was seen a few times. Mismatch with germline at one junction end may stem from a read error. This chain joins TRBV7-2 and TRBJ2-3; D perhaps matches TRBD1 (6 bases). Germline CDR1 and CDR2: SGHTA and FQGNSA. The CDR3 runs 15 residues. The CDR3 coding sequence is TGTGCCAGCAGGCCTACATGGCGGGCGACAGGTACGCAGTATTTT. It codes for CASRPTWRATGTQYF.

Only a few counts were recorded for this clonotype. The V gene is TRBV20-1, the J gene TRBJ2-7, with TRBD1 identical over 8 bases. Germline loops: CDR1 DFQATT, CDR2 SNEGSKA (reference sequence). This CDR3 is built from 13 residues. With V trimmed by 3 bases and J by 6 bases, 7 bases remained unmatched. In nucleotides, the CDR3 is TGCAGTGCTAGCATGGACAGGGTCTCCGAGCAGTACTTC. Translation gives CSASMDRVSEQYF.

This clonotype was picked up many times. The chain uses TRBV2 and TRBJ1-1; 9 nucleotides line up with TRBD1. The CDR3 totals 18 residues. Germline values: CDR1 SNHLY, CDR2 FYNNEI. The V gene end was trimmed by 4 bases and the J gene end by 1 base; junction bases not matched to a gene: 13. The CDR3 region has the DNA TGTGCCAGCAGTGTATGGGGAAACCGGGACAGGGCGAACACTGAAGCTTTCTTT. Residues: CASSVWGNRDRANTEAFF.